The rows below give T cell receptor beta chains drawn from one sample of a study of shared clonotypes between healthy human individuals. The data were produced by immunoSEQ multiplex PCR, yet TCRdb's version contains in-frame clones alone and is incomplete. The sample has some 1,100,000 clones; 75% to 80% are singletons. Sequencing used memory CD4+ T cells from PBMCs. The receptors stem from a man between 18 and 29 years old in good health. Some clones in this sample may be carry-over from other donors' samples. Both conserved end residues are part of each CDR3. A D gene is named only where the DNA matches it firmly. Clone size, where shown, is once, few, many, or a class for clones that have expanded.

TRBJ1-2 TRBV7-9 - - TGTGCCAGCCGGGGCGCCAACTATGGCTACACCTTC CASRGANYGYTF
TRBJ2-7 TRBV5-1 - TRBD1 TGCGCCAGCAGCTTGGATACAGGGGGCAAGTACGAGCAGTACTTC CASSLDTGGKYEQYF
TRBJ1-5 TRBV7-9 once - TGTGCCAGCAGCCCCCCGGCTAGCAATCAGCCCCAGCATTTT CASSPPASNQPQHF
TRBJ2-1 TRBV7-3 - TRBD1 TGTGCCAGCAGCAAAGACAGGGGGGATGAGCAGTTCTTC CASSKDRGDEQFF
TRBJ2-1 TRBV7-6 - TRBD2 TGTGCCAGCTCGAGGAAGCGGGAAGACAATGAGCAGTTCTTC CASSRKREDNEQFF
TRBJ2-3 TRBV5-1 - - TGCGCCACTCGACTAGTGGGAGTGACAGATACGCAGTATTTT CATRLVGVTDTQYF
TRBJ1-3 TRBV6-5 once - TGTGCCAGCAGCCGATCGAACTCTGGAAACACCATATATTTT CASSRSNSGNTIYF
TRBJ2-5 TRBV29-1 once TRBD2 TGCAGCGTTGCCTCGGGACTAGCGGATGGAAGTGGCCAAGAGACCCAGTACTTC CSVASGLADGSGQETQYF
TRBJ1-1 TRBV4-2 - - TGTGCCAGCAGCCGATTCCAGAAAAGGGATAACACTGAAGCTTTCTTT CASSRFQKRDNTEAFF
TRBJ1-3 TRBV7-9 - - TGTGCCAGCAGTATAGGGGTTTCTGGAAACACCATATATTTT CASSIGVSGNTIYF
TRBJ2-4 TRBV2 once - TGTGCCAGCCACGAGGGCAGGGTCGGGAACATTCAGTACTTC CASHEGRVGNIQYF
TRBJ2-2 TRBV2 - TRBD2 TGTGCCAGCACGGGGACTAGCGCGAACACCGGGGAGCTGTTTTTT CASTGTSANTGELFF
TRBJ2-2 TRBV11-3 - - TGTGCCACAAGACCCCTGACGAACACCGGGGAGCTGTTTTTT CATRPLTNTGELFF
TRBJ1-1 TRBV4-1 - - TGCGCCAGCAGCCTACGGTCCATGAACACTGAAGCTTTCTTT CASSLRSMNTEAFF
TRBJ2-5 TRBV5-5 - - TGTGCCAGCAGCTTATCGGGGCCAGAGACCCAGTACTTC CASSLSGPETQYF
TRBJ2-1 TRBV28 - - TGTGCCAGCAGGAACAATGAGCAGTTCTTC CASRNNEQFF
TRBJ2-6 TRBV2 - - TGTGCCAGCAGTGAAGCGCTATGGGCAGGGGCCAACGTCCTGACTTTC CASSEALWAGANVLTF
TRBJ2-5 TRBV18 - TRBD2 TGTGCCAGCTCACCACCTAGCGGGAGGCCTGAAGAGACCCAGTACTTC CASSPPSGRPEETQYF
TRBJ1-2 TRBV5-1 - - TGCGCCAGCAGCTTCGACAGAGCTAACTATGGCTACACCTTC CASSFDRANYGYTF
TRBJ1-2 TRBV28 - - TGTGCCAGCAGTTTAGCCGGACAGCGGCATGGCTACACCTTC CASSLAGQRHGYTF
TRBJ1-1 TRBV15 - TRBD1 TGTGCCACCAGCAGGGACAGGGGCGCTGAAGCTTTCTTT CATSRDRGAEAFF
TRBJ2-5 TRBV19 once TRBD1 TGTGCCAGTAGCTACAGGGGTGGGCACGGAGAGACCCAGTACTTC CASSYRGGHGETQYF
TRBJ1-1 TRBV6-4 - - TGTGCCCGCCCGAGGAACACTGAAGCTTTCTTT CARPRNTEAFF
TRBJ1-3 TRBV7-2 - - TGTGCCAGCAGCTCACAGGGTATTCCTGGAAACACCATATATTTT CASSSQGIPGNTIYF
TRBJ2-3 TRBV10-3 - - TGTGCCATCAGTGAGTTTGTCGGCACAGATACGCAGTATTTT CAISEFVGTDTQYF
TRBJ2-7 TRBV2 once TRBD2 TGTGCCAGCAGTCTAGCGGGAGGGGGCCCGTACTTC CASSLAGGGPYF
TRBJ2-5 TRBV9 - TRBD2 TGTGCCAGCAGCCCACTAGCGGGTGGGGAGACCCAGTACTTC CASSPLAGGETQYF
TRBJ2-7 TRBV23-1 - - TGCGCCAGCAGTCAGGCGGGGTCTAGGGACTACGAGCAGTACTTC CASSQAGSRDYEQYF
TRBJ1-4 TRBV28 - - TGTGCCAGCCCATGCCGGGAGGTTACCGAAAAACTGTTTTTT CASPCREVTEKLFF